This entry describes one T cell receptor (beta chain). The sample originates from a study of blood T cell repertoires in COVID-19. V lost 4 bases and J lost 2, with 21 bases in between. Germline CDR1 SGHVS, CDR2 FNYEAQ. CDR3 length equals 17 residues. Authors' analysis steps: Researchers report that nucleated cell counts were estimated from reference gene primer amplification. Generated by immunoSEQ multiplex PCR, the TCRdb table keeps only in-frame clones and is missing some. The DNA was the basis for D and trimming; V, J and clone size are from that table. In the table there are 310,000 or so clones, about 85% of which are singletons.

The chain carries TRBV7-6 and TRBJ2-7, with a possible D match to TRBD1 (6 bases). This clonotype was sampled from a woman in her fifties or sixties who had recovered from COVID-19. What was sequenced was peripheral blood. This CDR3 is CASSSMGPRGMPYEQYF. The CDR3 DNA reads TGTGCCAGCAGCTCTATGGGACCAAGGGGGATGCCCTACGAGCAGTACTTC.